Sequencing of this T cell receptor beta chain was carried out in a study of cytomegalovirus exposure and HLA in healthy donors. Overall study: Of 300 to 500 genotyped donors, more than 65% grouped in the Caucasian-associated ancestry cluster. Study outcomes and limitations: Most TCR sequences showed up rarely, but some public TCRs showed up in many donors. Cytomegalovirus association was assigned to some 160 TCR beta chains.

Vbeta (60) and Jbeta (13) primers were used in the PCR. Generated by immunoSEQ multiplex PCR, the TCRdb table keeps only in-frame clones and is missing some. The sample shows about 130,000 clones, around 70% of them seen only once. Regarding this clone: Its antigen is unknown.

Healthy individuals who donated bone marrow served as the donors. The sample comprised PBMCs. This TCR was sampled from a woman between 55 and 75 years old in good health and CMV-seropositive.

Here the CDR3 reads CASTNGGATSTGELFF. Here the CDR3 DNA reads TGTGCCAGCACCAACGGGGGGGCCACGTCCACCGGGGAGCTGTTTTTT. The chain is built from TRBV7-3 and TRBJ2-2; 8 bases map to TRBD2. After removal of 7 bases from V and 4 bases from J, the junction contained 11 bases not matched to a gene. Germline V gives CDR1 SGHTA, CDR2 FQGTGA. The CDR3 covers 16 residues.